This T cell receptor beta chain was recorded in a study of shared T cell receptors in the human thymus. This CDR3 is built from 20 residues. CDR1 and CDR2 from the germline V gene are MGHRA and YSYEKL. V was shortened by 0 bases and J by 4 bases, with 27 bases between the two germline ends. The table came from immunoSEQ multiplex PCR; TCRdb's copy has only in-frame clones and leaves some out. The repertoire holds 600,000 to 900,000 clones, with approximately 85% as singletons. These data are also associated with another study on human thymus T cells. That source reports: Resected material from corrective heart surgery provided the thymus tissue analysed. Blood and thymic repertoires both appeared biased in V and J gene usage.

The sequence was collected from a girl less than two years old with a congenital heart defect. The genes are TRBV4-1 and TRBJ1-2; TRBD1 might be the D (5 bases). Material for sequencing was thymocytes. CDR3 in amino acids: CASSQDPPGVRFVGLYGYTF. DNA for the CDR3: TGCGCCAGCAGCCAAGATCCGCCGGGGGTCCGGTTTGTGGGCCTCTATGGCTACACCTTC.